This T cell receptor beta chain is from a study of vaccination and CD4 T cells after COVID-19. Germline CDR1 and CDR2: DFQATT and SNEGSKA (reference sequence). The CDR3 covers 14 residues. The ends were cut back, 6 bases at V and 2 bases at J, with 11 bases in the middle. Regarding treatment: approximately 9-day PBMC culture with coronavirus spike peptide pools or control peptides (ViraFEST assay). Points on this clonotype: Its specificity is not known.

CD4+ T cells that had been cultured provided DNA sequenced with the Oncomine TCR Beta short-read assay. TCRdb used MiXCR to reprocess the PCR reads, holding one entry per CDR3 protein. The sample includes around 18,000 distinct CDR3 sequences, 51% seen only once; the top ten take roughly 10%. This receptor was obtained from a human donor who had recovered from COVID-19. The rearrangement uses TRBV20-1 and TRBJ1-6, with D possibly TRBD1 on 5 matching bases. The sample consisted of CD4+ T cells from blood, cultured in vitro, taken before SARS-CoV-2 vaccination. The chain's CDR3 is CSAGEFTYNSPLHF. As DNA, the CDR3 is TGCAGTGCAGGGGAGTTCACCTATAATTCACCCCTCCACTTT.